The 9 T cell receptor beta chains in this list originate from one sample, sequenced in a study of radiotherapy plus CTLA-4 blockade in lung cancer. Profiling relied on immunoSEQ multiplex PCR, and the TCRdb table lists in-frame clones only, not all of them. Here the sample spans about 73,000 clones, about nine tenths being singletons. Source: peripheral blood, taken from a patient treated with radiotherapy plus ipilimumab. The receptors originated from a human donor with non-small cell lung cancer that progressed on radiotherapy plus ipilimumab.

The sample holds one count of this clone. This chain links TRBV29-1 with TRBJ1-1; D unresolved. The V end lost 5 bases, the J end lost 3 bases, and 13 bases lay between the germline ends. Germline V lookup: CDR1 SQVTM, CDR2 ANQGSEA. The CDR3 has 13 amino acids. The CDR3 nucleotides are TGCAGCGTTTTCGTAATCTCGGACACTGAAGCTTTCTTT. Translating it yields CSVFVISDTEAFF.

The chain joins TRBV6-1 to TRBJ2-7; no firm D call. The CDR3 length is 11 residues. Germline assignment: CDR1 MNHNS and CDR2 SASEGT. The V end lost 6 bases, the J end lost 4 bases, and 7 bases lay between the germline ends. The CDR3 spells CASRDSYEQYF. The CDR3 nucleotides read TGTGCCAGCAGAGATTCATACGAGCAGTACTTC.

This rearrangement joins TRBV11-2 to TRBJ2-4; D unclear. The V gene's germline CDR1 is SGHAT and CDR2 FQNNGV. The V gene lost 5 bases and the J gene lost 2 bases, with 1 base spanning the gap. CDR3 length equals 11 residues. CDR3 protein: CASSPKNIQYF. The CDR3 coding sequence is TGTGCCAGCAGCCCCAAAAACATTCAGTACTTC.

The gene calls are TRBV28 and TRBJ2-7, with unresolved D. Germline CDR1 MDHEN, CDR2 SYDVKM. This CDR3 region has 12 residues. V was clipped by 7 bases and J by 0 bases, with 7 bases between them. The CDR3 loop reads CASTSNSYEQYF. DNA for the CDR3: TGTGCCAGCACTTCCAACTCCTACGAGCAGTACTTC.

The chain links TRBV2 to TRBJ1-1; D is uncertain. This CDR3 comprises 14 residues. The V gene lost 3 bases and the J gene lost 11 bases, with 19 bases spanning the gap. CDR1 is SNHLY and CDR2 is FYNNEI in the germline V gene. The CDR3 sequence is CASSDWNGVNMAFF. The CDR3 nucleotides are TGTGCCAGCAGTGATTGGAACGGGGTTAATATGGCTTTCTTT.

The chain carries TRBV25-1 and TRBJ1-2, with D uncertain. CDR3 length equals 12 residues. V was cut by 0 bases and J by 6 bases, with 5 bases left in between. CDR1 is MGHDK and CDR2 is SYGVNS in the germline V gene. CDR3 in amino acids: CASSEYPDGYTF. The CDR3 nucleotides read TGTGCCAGCAGTGAATACCCGGATGGCTACACCTTC.

V is TRBV2 and J is TRBJ1-5; D uncertain. The length of the CDR3 is 14 residues. CDR1 SNHLY and CDR2 FYNNEI come from the germline V gene. V lost 3 bases and J 6 bases, leaving 12 bases between the germline ends. The CDR3 nucleotides read TGTGCCAGCAGTGACGCCTTAAGGACTCAGCCCCAGCATTTT. Protein: CASSDALRTQPQHF.

The rearrangement joins TRBV5-6 to TRBJ1-5; no clear D gene. V gave up 5 bases and J gave up 9 bases, with 12 bases separating them. CDR1 is SGHDT and CDR2 is YYEEEE in the germline V gene. The CDR3 is 12 residues long. The CDR3 DNA reads as TGTGCCAGCAGTAAGGGTTTTGGGCCCCAGCATTTT. Amino acid sequence: CASSKGFGPQHF.

This clone showed up just once. The J gene is TRBJ1-3, the V gene TRBV18, with 7 bases fitting TRBD1. The CDR3 extends over 17 amino acids. Per germline, CDR1 KGHSH and CDR2 LQKENI. The J segment lost 0 bases and the V segment lost 3 bases, leaving 8 bases of the junction unmatched. CDR3 in amino acids: CASSPDRDRRSGNTIYF. In DNA form, the CDR3 reads TGTGCCAGCTCACCGGACCGGGACAGACGCTCTGGAAACACCATATATTTT. Supplemented by reference TRBV18 and TRBJ1-3, the full variable domain reads NAGVMQNPRHLVRRRGQEARLRCSPMKGHSHVYWYRQLPEEGLKFMVYLQKENIIDESGMPKERFSAEFPKEGPSILRIQQVVRGDSAAYFCASSPDRDRRSGNTIYFGEGSWLTVV.